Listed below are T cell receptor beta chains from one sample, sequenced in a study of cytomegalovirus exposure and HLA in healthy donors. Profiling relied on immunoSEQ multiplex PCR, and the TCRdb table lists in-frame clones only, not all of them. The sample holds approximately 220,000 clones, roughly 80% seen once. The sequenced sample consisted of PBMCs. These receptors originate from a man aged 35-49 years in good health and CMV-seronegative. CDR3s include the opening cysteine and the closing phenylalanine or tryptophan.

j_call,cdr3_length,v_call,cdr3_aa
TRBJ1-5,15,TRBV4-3,CASSQDLQNNQPQHF
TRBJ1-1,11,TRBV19,CASNAGVRAFF
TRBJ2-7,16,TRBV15,CATSRDKRTGYGEQYF
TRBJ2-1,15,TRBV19,CASSRTAVSYNEQFF
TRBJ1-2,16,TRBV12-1,CASSFGNRDRDCGYTF
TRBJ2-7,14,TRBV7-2,CASSPPQGEVEQYF
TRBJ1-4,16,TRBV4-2,CASSQESRSAVEKLFF
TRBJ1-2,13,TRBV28,CASRRTGGRGYTF
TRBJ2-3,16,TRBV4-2,CASSQDSRGSTDTQYF
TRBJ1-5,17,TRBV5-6,CASSFGGLGGTNQPQHF
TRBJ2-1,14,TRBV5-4,CASSRTSGHNEQFF
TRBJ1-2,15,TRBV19,CASSTRRELDYGYTF
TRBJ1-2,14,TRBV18,CASSPREGSYGYTF
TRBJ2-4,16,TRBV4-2,CASSQDSAEGGNIQYF
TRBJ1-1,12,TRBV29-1,CSVRGQGTEAFF
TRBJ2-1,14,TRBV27,CASSLSGRYNEQFF
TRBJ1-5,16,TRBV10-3,CAISEGRTGRSQPQHF
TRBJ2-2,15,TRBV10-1,CASSDSSSVTGELFF
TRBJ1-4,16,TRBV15,CATSRGEGRSNEKLFF
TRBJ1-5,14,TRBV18,CASSLQGRDQPQHF
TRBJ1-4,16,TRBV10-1,CASSEGTGVKNEKLFF
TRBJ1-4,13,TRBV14,CASSFSVNEKLFF
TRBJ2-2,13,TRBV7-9,CASSYNEAGELFF
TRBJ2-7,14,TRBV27,CASSLGLANYEQYF
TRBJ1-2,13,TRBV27,CASSGQGANGYTF
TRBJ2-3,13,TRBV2,CASRTRPTDTQYF
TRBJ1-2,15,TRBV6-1,CASSEVEGAGYGYTF
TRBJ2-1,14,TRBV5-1,CASGGTSVNNEQFF
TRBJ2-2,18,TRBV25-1,CASRGWGASGVNTGELFF
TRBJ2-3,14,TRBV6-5,CASSSQTRYGTQYF
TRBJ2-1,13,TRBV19,CATSPGGDNEQFF
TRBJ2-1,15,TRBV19,CASSKTSFKVHEQFF
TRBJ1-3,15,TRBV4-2,CASSQETGPTNTIYF
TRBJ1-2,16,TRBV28,CASGSWGLKANYGYTF
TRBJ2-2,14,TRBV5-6,CASTETGASGELFF
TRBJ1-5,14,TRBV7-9,CASSSTGFEQPQHF
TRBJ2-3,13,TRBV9,CASSEFVRDTQYF